The 7 T cell receptor beta chains below come from one sample, sequenced in a study of spatial heterogeneity in lung cancer. Each CDR3 protein gets one entry after TCRdb re-called the 5' RACE reads with MiXCR. The sample lists more than 80,000 distinct CDR3 sequences; 10% to 15% were seen once. Time point defined: sample taken at primary tumor resection. In each case, whole RNA from tumor, nontumor lung or frozen PBMC was sequenced unsorted. Sequencing was performed on PBMCs, taken at surgery. These receptors came from a male donor with early-stage non-small cell lung cancer.

The gene calls are TRBV25-1 and TRBJ2-7, with unresolved D. The CDR3 sequence is 12 residues long. Germline CDR1 and CDR2: MGHDK and SYGVNS. The V and J ends lost 2 bases and 3 bases respectively, with 5 bases between them. The CDR3 nucleotides read TGTGCCAGCAGTGAAGGGTTCTACGAGCAGTACTTC. Translated: CASSEGFYEQYF.

This clonotype showed up many times. This sequence joins TRBV5-1 and TRBJ2-3, with TRBD1 matching over 9 bases. This CDR3 has 14 residues. Germline assignment: CDR1 SGHRS and CDR2 YFSETQ. Trimming took 4 bases from V and 5 from J; bases not matched to a gene: 5. DNA of the CDR3: TGCGCCAGCAGCGCGGGACAGGGTGGAGATACGCAGTATTTT. This translates into CASSAGQGGDTQYF.

This clonotype has a count of ten or more. The chain links TRBV12-3 or TRBV12-4 to TRBJ1-5; no reliable D call. There are 13 residues in the CDR3. V shed 1 base and J shed 6 bases, with 7 bases lying between them. CDR3 nucleotide sequence: TGTGCCAGCAGTTTAGGGGAGGGTCAGCCCCAGCATTTT. Protein product: CASSLGEGQPQHF.

The J gene is TRBJ2-7, the V gene TRBV5-1; 8 positions agree with TRBD2. V lost 9 bases and J lost 4; bases outside the gene matches: 3. The germline V gene encodes CDR1 SGHRS and CDR2 YFSETQ. This CDR3 is 11 amino acids long. CDR3 region: CATGGAYEQYF. The CDR3 DNA sequence: TGCGCCACGGGGGGGGCGTACGAGCAGTACTTC.

This clonotype showed up just a few times. The rearrangement uses TRBV11-2 and TRBJ2-5, with D unclear. Germline CDR1 and CDR2: SGHAT and FQNNGV. V was trimmed by 2 bases and J by 5 bases, leaving 9 bases between them. This CDR3 contains 13 residues. The CDR3 DNA reads TGTGCCAGCAGCTTATTGGGGTGGGAGACCCAGTACTTC. Translated, it gives CASSLLGWETQYF.

CDR3 amino acids: CASSPEMVSPLHF. The CDR3 DNA follows: TGTGCCAGCAGCCCAGAAATGGTTTCACCCCTCCACTTT. The rearrangement uses TRBV11-2 and TRBJ1-6; the D is unclear. This CDR3 is 13 amino acids long. Trimming removed 5 bases from V and 9 bases from J, with 11 bases in between. Germline V CDR1 and CDR2: SGHAT, FQNNGV.

In its sample, this clonotype was seen a few times. The chain uses TRBV12-3 or TRBV12-4 and TRBJ1-4; D uncertain. V was shortened by 1 base and J by 10 bases, with 7 bases between the two germline ends. CDR3 size: 12 residues. The CDR3 sequence: CASSLVKGKLFF. The CDR3, as DNA: TGTGCCAGCAGTTTAGTCAAAGGAAAACTGTTTTTT.